Below are 27 T cell receptor beta chains sequenced from a single sample in a study of CD8+ T cells in alopecia areata. Following extraction, RNA underwent reverse transcription to cDNA, which served as the sequencing template. Produced via immunoSEQ multiplex PCR; TCRdb's table is partial and in-frame only. The repertoire holds about 150,000 clones, with 50% to 65% as singletons. Noted treatment: oral pan-JAK inhibitor, 5-10 mg twice daily. Source: CD8+ T cells sorted from blood, taken at week 4, from a patient treated with tofacitinib. These receptors all come from a human donor with alopecia areata.

This clone was observed a handful of times. The junction departs from germline at one end; a sequencing error may be responsible. The chain is built from TRBV18 and TRBJ1-1; D is uncertain. The CDR3 is 17 residues long. Per the germline V gene, CDR1 is KGHSH and CDR2 is LQKENI. CDR3 nucleotide sequence: TGTGCCAGCTCCCCACCGGGCCATCTCGATGGGAACACTGAAGCTTTCTTT. Residues: CASSPPGHLDGNTEAFF.

In its sample, this clone was seen a few times. The chain combines TRBV4-1 with TRBJ2-7; 12 bases line up with TRBD1. This CDR3 contains 17 residues. J gave up 5 bases and V 1 base, and 9 bases lay outside the gene matches. Germline CDR1 reads MGHRA; CDR2 reads YSYEKL. The CDR3 DNA is TGCGCCAGCAGCCAAGTCTTATTGGGACAGGGGGCCAACGAGCAGTACTTC. Translation gives CASSQVLLGQGANEQYF.

The chain couples TRBV29-1 to TRBJ1-1; a weak D match, TRBD1 (5 bases). The CDR3 runs to 14 residues. Germline assignment: CDR1 SQVTM and CDR2 ANQGSEA. V was shortened by 7 bases and J by 1 base, with 16 bases between the two germline ends. The CDR3 spells CSAPEGRGNTEAFF. The CDR3 bases are TGCAGCGCCCCGGAAGGGAGGGGGAACACTGAAGCTTTCTTT.

This chain links TRBV10-3 with TRBJ1-5; D remains ambiguous. Trimming shortened V by 0 bases and J by 2 bases, and 17 bases separated the two germline ends. This CDR3 is built from 18 residues. Germline lookup yields CDR1 ENHRY and CDR2 SYGVKD. CDR3 protein: CAISESGDGLYRNQPQHF. CDR3 sequence (DNA): TGTGCCATCAGTGAGTCTGGGGATGGATTATATCGCAATCAGCCCCAGCATTTT.

This clone was seen a handful of times. This sequence joins TRBV7-3 and TRBJ2-3; tentatively, D is TRBD1 (5 bases). The CDR3 extends over 15 amino acids. Germline values: CDR1 SGHTA, CDR2 FQGTGA. The germline V and J ends were trimmed by 2 bases and 0 bases, with 9 bases remaining between them. The chain's CDR3 is CASSLGRASTDTQYF. CDR3 in DNA: TGTGCCAGCAGCTTAGGCAGGGCTAGCACAGATACGCAGTATTTT.

This clone has just a few counts. The V call is TRBV10-2, the J call TRBJ2-1; D perhaps matches TRBD2 (6 bases). The CDR3 sequence is 11 residues long. The V and J ends lost 4 bases and 9 bases respectively, with 7 bases between them. Germline V CDR1 and CDR2: WSHSY, SAAADI. For the CDR3, the DNA is TGCGCCAGCAGTGCGGGGGTTGAGCAGTTCTTC. Amino acid sequence: CASSAGVEQFF.

V gene TRBV29-1 combines with J gene TRBJ2-2; 15 nucleotides agree with TRBD2. There are 16 residues in the CDR3. Per the germline V gene, CDR1 is SQVTM and CDR2 is ANQGSEA. Unmatched junction bases numbered 5, after V lost 5 bases and J lost 4 bases. This CDR3 reads CSVLGLAGGPTGELFF. The DNA of the CDR3 is TGCAGCGTTCTGGGACTAGCGGGGGGCCCCACCGGGGAGCTGTTTTTT.

This clone has just a few counts. This chain joins TRBV2 and TRBJ2-1; 9 nucleotides align to TRBD2. The CDR3 spans 17 residues. V gave up 2 bases and J gave up 3 bases; unmatched junction bases: 8. Germline V gene lookup returns CDR1 SNHLY and CDR2 FYNNEI. This CDR3 reads CASSELASGEIYNEQFF. The CDR3 nucleotides are TGTGCCAGCAGTGAACTGGCTAGCGGGGAGATCTACAATGAGCAGTTCTTC. Full variable domain (outside the CDR3, taken from reference TRBV2 and TRBJ2-1): EPEVTQTPSHQVTQMGQEVILRCVPISNHLYFYWYRQILGQKVEFLVSFYNNEISEKSEIFDDQFSVERPDGSNFTLKIRSTKLEDSAMYFCASSELASGEIYNEQFFGPGTRLTVL.

Comment on this clone: A much bigger clone sits one base away, suggesting this may be a read error. The chain recombines TRBV13 with TRBJ2-7; D not certain. The length of the CDR3 is 12 residues. CDR1 PRHDT and CDR2 FYEKMQ come from the germline V gene (reference sequence). Trimming shortened V by 2 bases and J by 6 bases, and 8 bases separated the two germline ends. CDR3 in DNA: TGTGCCAGCAGCTTATCCCCCTTCGAGCAGTACTTC. Translated: CASSLSPFEQYF.

This chain uses TRBV5-4 with TRBJ2-2, with D maybe TRBD2 (5 bases). Germline V lookup: CDR1 SGHNT, CDR2 YYREEE (reference sequence). The CDR3 sequence is 15 residues long. The V end was cut by 4 bases, the J end by 4 bases, with 14 bases between. CDR3 bases: TGTGCCAGCAGCACCAAGGCAGAGGGCACCGGGGAGCTGTTTTTT. As protein: CASSTKAEGTGELFF.

This clone was found a few times. CDR3 loop: CASSQVLAGEETQYF. In DNA, the CDR3 is TGCGCCAGCAGCCAAGTACTAGCGGGGGAAGAGACCCAGTACTTC. The chain combines TRBV4-3 with TRBJ2-5; TRBD2 matches at 11 bases. The germline gives CDR1 LGHNA, CDR2 YSLEER. CDR3 length: 15 residues. V lost 1 base, J lost 3 bases, and 1 base stayed unmatched.

The rearrangement uses TRBV15 and TRBJ1-5; TRBD1 might be the D (5 bases). The CDR3 loop spans 15 amino acids. V lost 1 base and J 3 bases, leaving 10 bases between the germline ends. The germline gives CDR1 LNHNV, CDR2 YYDKDF (reference sequence). In nucleotides, the CDR3 is TGTGCCACCAGCAGAGGACTGACAGTCAATCAGCCCCAGCATTTT. Protein sequence: CATSRGLTVNQPQHF.

The chain couples TRBV25-1 to TRBJ2-1; D remains ambiguous. CDR1 MGHDK and CDR2 SYGVNS come from the germline V gene. Trimming removed 2 bases at V and 2 bases at J, with 7 bases between. The CDR3 covers 14 residues. In DNA form, the CDR3 reads TGTGCCAGCAGTGAAGGGGATCCCTACAATGAGCAGTTCTTC. Its protein product is CASSEGDPYNEQFF.

The gene calls are TRBV7-9 and TRBJ2-1; a weak D match, TRBD1 (6 bases). The CDR3 runs to 14 residues. In germline, CDR1 is SEHNR, CDR2 FQNEAQ (reference sequence). Trimming left V 8 bases short and J 3 bases short, with 14 bases between. The CDR3 DNA is TGTGCCAGCGCCCCCCTGGACAGCTACAATGAGCAGTTCTTC. This translates into CASAPLDSYNEQFF.

This clone was counted between two and nine times. The chain links TRBV29-1 to TRBJ2-3; D may be TRBD1 or TRBD2 (5 bases each). Germline V lookup: CDR1 SQVTM, CDR2 ANQGSEA. V lost 3 bases, J lost 3 bases, and 7 bases lay in between. CDR3 length equals 12 residues. The CDR3, as DNA: TGCAGCGTTGAGGGGGTGACAGATACGCAGTATTTT. The encoded protein is CSVEGVTDTQYF.

The chain links TRBV29-1 to TRBJ2-7; a weak D match, TRBD2 (6 bases). The CDR3 is 14 residues long. Trimming took 4 bases from V and 7 from J, leaving 20 bases between them. Germline-derived CDR1 and CDR2 are SQVTM and ANQGSEA. CDR3 region: CSVVYLEGSLEQYF. As DNA, the CDR3 is TGCAGCGTTGTCTATTTGGAGGGATCCCTTGAGCAGTACTTC.

CDR3: CAWSFDSGANVLTF. The CDR3 region has the DNA TGTGCCTGGAGTTTTGACTCTGGGGCCAACGTCCTGACTTTC. The genes are TRBV30 and TRBJ2-6, with no clear D. Germline V gene data show CDR1 as GTSNPN and CDR2 as SVGIG (reference sequence). The CDR3 runs to 14 residues. V gave up 2 bases and J gave up 0 bases, with 5 bases separating them.

This clone was recorded a few times. In DNA form, the CDR3 reads TGTGCCAGCAGCGCAGGGGATCAAGAGACCCAGTACTTC. It is translated as CASSAGDQETQYF. The genes are TRBV9 and TRBJ2-5; D is perhaps TRBD1 (6 bases). V was clipped by 3 bases and J by 2 bases, with 8 bases between them. CDR1 and CDR2 from the germline V gene are SGDLS and YYNGEE. This CDR3 spans 13 amino acids.

This rearrangement joins TRBV5-1 to TRBJ2-7; a possible D gene is TRBD2 (6 bases). This CDR3 contains 16 residues. CDR1 is SGHRS, CDR2 YFSETQ, per germline. With 0 bases removed from V and 0 bases from J, the gap between germline ends came to 13 bases. The CDR3 DNA reads TGCGCCAGCAGCTTGGAGGGAGGTTTTAGCTCCTACGAGCAGTACTTC. Translating gives CASSLEGGFSSYEQYF.

The V and J genes are TRBV2 and TRBJ2-7; TRBD1 or TRBD2 may be the D gene (5 bases each). This CDR3 region has 14 residues. CDR1 and CDR2 from the germline V gene are SNHLY and FYNNEI. V was shortened by 9 bases and J by 3 bases, with 18 bases between the two germline ends. CDR3: CASSSGTVYYEQYF. Written as DNA, the CDR3 is TGTGCCAGTTCTTCCGGGACGGTATACTACGAGCAGTACTTC.

This clone came up once. The V call is TRBV5-1, the J call TRBJ1-2; D may be TRBD1 (6 bases). With 5 bases removed from V and 8 bases from J, the gap between germline ends came to 19 bases. Germline CDR1 SGHRS, CDR2 YFSETQ. CDR3 length equals 14 residues. The CDR3 region has the DNA TGCGCCAGCAGGCCTGTGGACAGTACGCGGGGCTACACCTTC. This sequence encodes CASRPVDSTRGYTF.

The chain links TRBV2 to TRBJ1-6; D unresolved. CDR1 and CDR2 (germline): SNHLY, FYNNEI. The CDR3 length is 19 residues. V was trimmed by 2 bases and J by 0 bases, leaving 17 bases between them. The CDR3 sequence is CASSESESGSGSYNSPLHF. The CDR3 DNA sequence: TGTGCCAGCAGTGAAAGCGAGTCGGGAAGTGGCTCCTATAATTCACCCCTCCACTTT.

This clone has a count of ten or more. This chain uses TRBV4-1 with TRBJ2-5; a weak D match, TRBD1 (5 bases). CDR1 is MGHRA and CDR2 is YSYEKL in the germline V gene. Trimming pared 3 bases from V and 2 bases from J, leaving 19 bases between. CDR3 size: 17 residues. The CDR3 here is CASSHQPGRAVQETQYF. DNA for the CDR3: TGCGCCAGCAGCCATCAGCCCGGCAGGGCAGTTCAAGAGACCCAGTACTTC.

The DNA of the CDR3 is TGTGCCATCAGCTCCGGGACTAGTCCAGATACGCAGTATTTT. This codes for CAISSGTSPDTQYF. V usage is TRBV10-3 and J usage is TRBJ2-3, with 8 bases lining up with TRBD2. Germline V lookup: CDR1 ENHRY, CDR2 SYGVKD. The CDR3 is made up of 14 amino acids. Trimming took 6 bases from V and 4 from J; bases not matched to a gene: 6.

The J gene is TRBJ2-7, the V gene TRBV25-1; possibly TRBD1 for D (7 bases). In germline, CDR1 is MGHDK, CDR2 SYGVNS. The CDR3 is 14 residues long. V was clipped by 3 bases and J by 5 bases, with 14 bases between them. CDR3 sequence (DNA): TGTGCCAGCAGTGAGCCAGGGGGGTCCCACGAGCAGTACTTC. Its protein is CASSEPGGSHEQYF.

The V gene is TRBV6-5, the J gene TRBJ2-2, with D unclear. The V end lost 5 bases, the J end lost 7 bases, and 14 bases lay between the germline ends. The length of the CDR3 is 14 residues. CDR1 MNHEY and CDR2 SVGAGI come from the germline V gene. The chain's CDR3 is CASSGVVENGELFF. For the CDR3, the DNA is TGTGCCAGCAGTGGAGTGGTGGAAAACGGGGAGCTGTTTTTT.

The rearrangement uses TRBV25-1 and TRBJ1-2; possible D gene TRBD1, 6 bases. The CDR3 contains 14 residues. Germline V gene sequence: CDR1 MGHDK, CDR2 SYGVNS. Trimming took off 2 bases at V and 6 bases at J, with 13 bases between the two ends. The CDR3 region is CASSEGEGGDGYTF. In DNA form, the CDR3 reads TGTGCCAGCAGTGAAGGTGAAGGGGGGGATGGCTACACCTTC.